There are a few counts of the clone carrying this T cell receptor (beta chain). Repertoires were generated with immunoSEQ multiplex PCR, while TCRdb's copy carries only in-frame clones and drops some. Of 150,000 to 200,000 clones in the sample, approximately 88% were seen once. Participants had their cohort set by participant-reported clinical history. The sample comes from a study of blood T cell repertoires in COVID-19. This receptor was obtained from a woman between 18 and 30 years old who had recovered from COVID-19. The sequenced material came from PBMCs or T cells enriched from blood (not recorded which).

CDR3: CASSGGLAGGSYEQYF. The DNA of the CDR3 is TGTGCCAGCAGCGGGGGACTAGCGGGTGGTTCCTACGAGCAGTACTTC. This sequence joins TRBV27 and TRBJ2-7, with 12 nucleotides matching TRBD2. V trimming: 6 bases; J trimming: 1 base; junction bases outside the gene matches: 7. The CDR3 is 16 amino acids. Germline CDR1 and CDR2: MNHEY and SMNVEV (reference sequence).